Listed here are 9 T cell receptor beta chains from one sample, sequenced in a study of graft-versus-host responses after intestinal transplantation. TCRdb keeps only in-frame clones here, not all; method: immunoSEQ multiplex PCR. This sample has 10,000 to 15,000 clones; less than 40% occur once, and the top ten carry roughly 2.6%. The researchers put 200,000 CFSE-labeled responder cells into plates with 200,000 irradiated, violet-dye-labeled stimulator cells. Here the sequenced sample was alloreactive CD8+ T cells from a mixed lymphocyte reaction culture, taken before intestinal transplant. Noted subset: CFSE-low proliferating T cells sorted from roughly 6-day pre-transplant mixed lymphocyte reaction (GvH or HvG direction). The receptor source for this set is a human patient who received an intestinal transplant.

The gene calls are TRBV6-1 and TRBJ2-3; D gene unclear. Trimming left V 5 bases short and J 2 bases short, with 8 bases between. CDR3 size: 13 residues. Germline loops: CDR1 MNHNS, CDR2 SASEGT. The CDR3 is CASSSTHTDTQYF. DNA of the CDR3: TGTGCCAGCAGTTCAACCCACACAGATACGCAGTATTTT.

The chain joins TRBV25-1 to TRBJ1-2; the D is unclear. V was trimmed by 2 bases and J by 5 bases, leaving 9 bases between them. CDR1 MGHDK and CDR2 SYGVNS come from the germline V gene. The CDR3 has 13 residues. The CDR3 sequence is CASSEPDGYGYTF. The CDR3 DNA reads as TGTGCCAGCAGTGAACCAGACGGGTATGGCTACACCTTC.

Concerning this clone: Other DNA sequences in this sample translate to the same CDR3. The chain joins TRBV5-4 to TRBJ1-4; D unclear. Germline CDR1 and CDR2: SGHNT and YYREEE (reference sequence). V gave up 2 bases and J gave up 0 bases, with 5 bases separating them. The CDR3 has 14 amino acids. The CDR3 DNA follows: TGTGCCAGCAGCTTAGGTGCAACTAATGAAAAACTGTTTTTT. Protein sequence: CASSLGATNEKLFF.

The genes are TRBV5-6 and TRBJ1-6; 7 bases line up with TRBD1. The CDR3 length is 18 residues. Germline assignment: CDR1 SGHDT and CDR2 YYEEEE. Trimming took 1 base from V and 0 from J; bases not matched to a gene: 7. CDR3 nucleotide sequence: TGTGCCAGCAGCTTGCTGGGACAGCAAAGCTCCTATAATTCACCCCTCCACTTT. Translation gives CASSLLGQQSSYNSPLHF.

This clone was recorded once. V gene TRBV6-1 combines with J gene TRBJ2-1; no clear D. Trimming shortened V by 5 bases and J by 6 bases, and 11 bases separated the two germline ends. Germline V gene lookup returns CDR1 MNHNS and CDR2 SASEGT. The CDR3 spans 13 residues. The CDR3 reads CASSYGGRNEQFF. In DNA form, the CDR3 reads TGTGCCAGCAGTTATGGTGGCCGCAATGAGCAGTTCTTC.

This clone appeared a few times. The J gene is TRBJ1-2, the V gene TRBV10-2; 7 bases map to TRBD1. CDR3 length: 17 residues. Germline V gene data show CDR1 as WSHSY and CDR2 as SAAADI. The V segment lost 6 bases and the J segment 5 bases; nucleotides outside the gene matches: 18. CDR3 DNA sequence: TGCGCCAGCAGCGGCTACCGGGACAGCCCCGCGAGATATGGCTACACCTTC. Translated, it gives CASSGYRDSPARYGYTF.

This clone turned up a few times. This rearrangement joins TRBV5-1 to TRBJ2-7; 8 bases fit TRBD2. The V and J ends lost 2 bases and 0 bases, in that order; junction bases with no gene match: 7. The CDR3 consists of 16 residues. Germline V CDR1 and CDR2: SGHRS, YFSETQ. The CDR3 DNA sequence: TGCGCCAGCAGCTTTCTAGCGGGTCCCGACTCCTACGAGCAGTACTTC. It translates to CASSFLAGPDSYEQYF.

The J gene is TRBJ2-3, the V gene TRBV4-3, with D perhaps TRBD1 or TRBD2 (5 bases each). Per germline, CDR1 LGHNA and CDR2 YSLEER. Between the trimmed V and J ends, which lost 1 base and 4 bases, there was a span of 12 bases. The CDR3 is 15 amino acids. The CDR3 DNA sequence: TGCGCCAGCAGCCAAGCGGGCAGGGACGCAGATACGCAGTATTTT. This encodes CASSQAGRDADTQYF.

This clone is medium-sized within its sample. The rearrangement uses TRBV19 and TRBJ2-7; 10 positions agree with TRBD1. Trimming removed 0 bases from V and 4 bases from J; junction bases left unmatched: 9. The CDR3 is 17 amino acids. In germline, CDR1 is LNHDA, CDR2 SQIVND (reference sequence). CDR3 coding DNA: TGTGCCAGTAGTATAGAATTTCCCCCGGGACAGGGGTACGAGCAGTACTTC. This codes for CASSIEFPPGQGYEQYF.